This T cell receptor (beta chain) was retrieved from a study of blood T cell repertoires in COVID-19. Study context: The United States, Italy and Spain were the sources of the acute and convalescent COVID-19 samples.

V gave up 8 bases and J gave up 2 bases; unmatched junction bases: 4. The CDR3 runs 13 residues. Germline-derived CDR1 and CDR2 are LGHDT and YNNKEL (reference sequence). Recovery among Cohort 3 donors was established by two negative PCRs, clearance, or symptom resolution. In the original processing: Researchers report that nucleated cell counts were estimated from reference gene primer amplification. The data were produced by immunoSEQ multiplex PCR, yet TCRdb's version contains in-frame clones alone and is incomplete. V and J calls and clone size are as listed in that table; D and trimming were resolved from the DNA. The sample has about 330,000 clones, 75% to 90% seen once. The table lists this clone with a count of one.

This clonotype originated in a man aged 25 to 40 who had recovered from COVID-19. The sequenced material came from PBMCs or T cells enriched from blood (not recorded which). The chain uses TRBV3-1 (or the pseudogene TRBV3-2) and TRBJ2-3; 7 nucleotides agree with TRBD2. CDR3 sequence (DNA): TGTGCCAGCTCTAGCGGCTACACAGATACGCAGTATTTT. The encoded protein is CASSSGYTDTQYF.